This entry lists 27 T cell receptor beta chains sequenced from one sample in a study of T cells after yellow fever vaccination. TCRdb analysed the 5' RACE reads with MiXCR anew, one entry per CDR3 protein. The sample consists of about 300,000 distinct CDR3 sequences, roughly 9% of them appearing once. The sequences come from CD4+ T cells sorted from PBMCs, collected 5 days after the yellow fever booster vaccination. All receptors come from a man aged 18-30 years who received the YFV17D yellow fever vaccine.

This rearrangement joins TRBV2 to TRBJ1-3; possible D gene TRBD1, 6 bases. Germline values: CDR1 SNHLY, CDR2 FYNNEI. Deletions cut 7 bases from V and 6 bases from J, with 22 bases between. CDR3 length: 16 residues. CDR3 DNA: TGTGCCAGCACCCTGGGCCGAACAGGGCACCTAAACACCATATATTTT. It encodes CASTLGRTGHLNTIYF.

This clonotype was recorded a few times. The chain carries TRBV4-2 and TRBJ1-1; 7 bases line up with TRBD1. Germline CDR1 LGHNA, CDR2 YNFKEQ. The CDR3 sequence is 15 residues long. J gave up 0 bases and V 4 bases, and 5 bases lay outside the gene matches. The CDR3 is CASSLLTGMNTEAFF. For the CDR3, the DNA is TGTGCCAGCAGCCTCCTGACAGGGATGAACACTGAAGCTTTCTTT.

V is TRBV6-2 or TRBV6-3 and J is TRBJ2-5; TRBD2 agrees at 11 bases. With 2 bases clipped from V and 2 bases from J, the junction kept 4 bases outside the gene matches. Germline V CDR1 and CDR2: MNHEY, SVGEGT. CDR3 length equals 16 residues. DNA of the CDR3: TGTGCCAGCAGTTACCGTGGGACTAGCGGACAAGAGACCCAGTACTTC. Translating gives CASSYRGTSGQETQYF.

V is TRBV6-5 and J is TRBJ1-5, with TRBD1 matching 9 bases. The CDR3 is 18 residues long. The junction had 8 bases not matched to a gene; V was cut back by 2 bases and J by 0 bases. Germline CDR1 reads MNHEY; CDR2 reads SVGAGI. This CDR3 is CASSYNSPGQGSNQPQHF. The CDR3 region has the DNA TGTGCCAGCAGTTACAACTCACCGGGACAGGGTAGCAATCAGCCCCAGCATTTT.

This clonotype was observed many times. The chain employs TRBV5-1 and TRBJ2-1; the D call may be TRBD1 or TRBD2 (5 bases each). V was pared by 6 bases and J by 4 bases, with 20 bases between. The CDR3 runs 16 residues. CDR1 and CDR2 (germline): SGHRS, YFSETQ. The CDR3 sequence is CASTPRGDGHYNEQFF. CDR3 coding DNA: TGCGCCAGCACGCCTCGGGGAGACGGACATTACAATGAGCAGTTCTTC.

The rearrangement links TRBV7-2 to TRBJ2-2; the D call may be TRBD1 or TRBD2 (5 bases each). Trimming removed 5 bases from V and 5 bases from J, with 9 bases in between. The CDR3 sequence is 13 residues long. Germline V gene sequence: CDR1 SGHTA, CDR2 FQGNSA. Here the CDR3 DNA reads TGTGCCAGCAGCAACGGGGCGACCGGGGAGCTGTTTTTT. This translates into CASSNGATGELFF.

This chain links TRBV4-3 with TRBJ1-2; maybe TRBD1 (6 bases). Germline V CDR1 and CDR2: LGHNA, YSLEER. V gave up 0 bases and J gave up 4 bases, with 12 bases separating them. The CDR3 runs 15 residues. The CDR3 is CASSQELDSFYGYTF. For the CDR3, the DNA is TGCGCCAGCAGCCAAGAATTGGACAGCTTCTATGGCTACACCTTC.

This clonotype was counted many times. The rearrangement uses TRBV6-1 and TRBJ2-7; D not resolved. V was clipped by 3 bases and J by 0 bases, with 9 bases between them. This CDR3 contains 14 residues. CDR1 is MNHNS and CDR2 is SASEGT in the germline V gene. In DNA, the CDR3 is TGTGCCAGCAGTGATCCTATGAGCTCCTACGAGCAGTACGTC. It codes for CASSDPMSSYEQYV.

This clonotype was found a few times. The chain combines TRBV4-1 with TRBJ2-5, with D unresolved. This CDR3 has 13 residues. Trimming took off 5 bases at V and 4 bases at J, with 11 bases between the two ends. Germline loops: CDR1 MGHRA, CDR2 YSYEKL. Written as DNA, the CDR3 is TGCGCCAGCAGCAAGGGTGGGCCAGAGACCCAGTACTTC. Translation gives CASSKGGPETQYF.

The chain is built from TRBV9 and TRBJ2-3, with 13 nucleotides matching TRBD2. The V gene's germline CDR1 is SGDLS and CDR2 YYNGEE. There are 17 residues in the CDR3. V was clipped by 4 bases and J by 5 bases; unmatched bases: 10. The CDR3 sequence: CASSPRTSGGSGDTQYF. Here the CDR3 DNA reads TGTGCCAGCAGCCCGCGGACTAGCGGGGGCTCGGGAGATACGCAGTATTTT.

This clonotype has more than one count but fewer than ten. V is TRBV20-1 and J is TRBJ1-4; D is unresolved. Trimming removed 6 bases at V and 5 bases at J, with 13 bases between. From germline, CDR1 is DFQATT and CDR2 SNEGSKA (reference sequence). The CDR3 length is 13 residues. The CDR3, as DNA: TGCAGTGCCCTGGGAGAGCGAAATGAAAAACTGTTTTTT. It codes for CSALGERNEKLFF.

Ten or more counts support this clonotype. The chain employs TRBV7-3 and TRBJ2-1; no clear D gene. V lost 2 bases to trimming and J lost 9 bases, with 8 bases between them. The CDR3 sequence is 12 residues long. Per germline, CDR1 SGHTA and CDR2 FQGTGA. CDR3 protein: CASSLQSREQFF. In DNA, the CDR3 is TGTGCCAGCAGCTTACAATCGCGTGAGCAGTTCTTC.

This chain uses TRBV20-1 with TRBJ1-2; 7 positions agree with TRBD1. Germline assignment: CDR1 DFQATT and CDR2 SNEGSKA (reference sequence). The CDR3 runs to 13 residues. The junction had 2 bases not matched to a gene; V was cut back by 2 bases and J by 2 bases. The CDR3, as DNA: TGCAGTGCTAGAAAACAGGGGAACTATGGCTACACCTTC. This encodes CSARKQGNYGYTF.

The chain couples TRBV20-1 to TRBJ2-5; D might be TRBD2 (5 bases). The CDR3 runs 15 residues. V shed 0 bases and J shed 0 bases, with 11 bases lying between them. The germline V gene has CDR1 DFQATT and CDR2 SNEGSKA (reference sequence). The CDR3 sequence is CSARDRSLDQETQYF. The CDR3 DNA is TGCAGTGCTAGAGATCGTTCACTAGACCAAGAGACCCAGTACTTC.

This clonotype has only a few counts. The gene calls are TRBV7-2 and TRBJ1-4; 8 bases agree with TRBD1. J was trimmed by 8 bases and V by 4 bases; bases with no gene match: 9. Germline-derived CDR1 and CDR2 are SGHTA and FQGNSA. The CDR3 is made up of 15 amino acids. CDR3 coding DNA: TGTGCCAGCAGCTACCAGGGGGCATCCGGGGAAAAACTGTTTTTT. Its translation is CASSYQGASGEKLFF. Complete variable domain (other parts from reference TRBV7-2 and TRBJ1-4): GAGVSQSPSNKVTEKGKDVELRCDPISGHTALYWYRQSLGQGLEFLIYFQGNSAPDKSGLPSDRFSAERTGGSVSTLTIQRTQQEDSAVYLCASSYQGASGEKLFFGSGTQLSVL.

This chain joins TRBV23-1 and TRBJ1-1, with TRBD1 matching 9 bases. TRBV23-1 is recorded as an ORF, its role being uncertain. Unmatched junction bases numbered 5, after V lost 8 bases and J lost 4 bases. CDR3 length equals 13 residues. The CDR3 DNA reads TGCGCCAGCGACGGACAGGGGCGCACTGAAGCTTTCTTT. Its protein is CASDGQGRTEAFF.

The V and J genes are TRBV6-1 and TRBJ1-1; D call uncertain. The CDR3 length is 13 residues. Looked up from germline, CDR1 is MNHNS and CDR2 is SASEGT. V gave up 4 bases and J gave up 1 base, with 7 bases separating them. CDR3 coding DNA: TGTGCCAGCAGTGGGGTGGGGAACACTGAAGCTTTCTTT. It specifies CASSGVGNTEAFF.

The rearrangement uses TRBV4-3 and TRBJ2-6, with D possibly being TRBD2 (6 bases). Trimming took off 4 bases at V and 2 bases at J, with 18 bases between the two ends. This CDR3 is built from 18 residues. CDR1 is LGHNA and CDR2 is YSLEER in the germline V gene. The CDR3 region has the DNA TGCGCCAGCAGCCGTTCCCCGGTTTGGGAGGCTGGGGCCAACGTCCTGACTTTC. Its translation is CASSRSPVWEAGANVLTF.

The V call is TRBV4-2, the J call TRBJ2-5, with D maybe TRBD1 (6 bases). The CDR3 length is 16 residues. The germline CDR1 and CDR2 sequences are LGHNA and YNFKEQ. V was clipped by 2 bases and J by 2 bases, with 15 bases between them. This CDR3 reads CASSQTGTGAQETQYF. The CDR3 nucleotides are TGTGCCAGCAGCCAAACAGGGACCGGAGCTCAAGAGACCCAGTACTTC.

This clonotype was observed many times. The CDR3 region has the DNA TGTGCCAGCAGCCGGGCAGGGCTCCCAGATACGCAGTATTTT. This translates into CASSRAGLPDTQYF. This chain joins TRBV7-3 and TRBJ2-3; possible D gene TRBD1, 5 bases. Trimming left V 5 bases short and J 4 bases short, with 13 bases between. Germline CDR1 and CDR2: SGHTA and FQGTGA. This CDR3 region has 14 residues. Drawing the rest from reference TRBV7-3 and TRBJ2-3, the complete variable domain is GAGVSQTPSNKVTEKGKYVELRCDPISGHTALYWYRQSLGQGPEFLIYFQGTGAADDSGLPNDRFFAVRPEGSVSTLKIQRTERGDSAVYLCASSRAGLPDTQYFGPGTRLTVL.

V is TRBV6-5 and J is TRBJ1-6, with D unresolved. Germline V gives CDR1 MNHEY, CDR2 SVGAGI. V dropped 2 bases and J dropped 9 bases, with 20 bases sitting between them. The CDR3 is 17 residues long. CDR3 amino acids: CASSYDTGFAQGSPLHF. In DNA, the CDR3 is TGTGCCAGCAGTTACGATACTGGTTTTGCCCAAGGTTCACCCCTCCACTTT.

The table lists this clonotype with a few counts. The V call is TRBV5-1, the J call TRBJ1-2; no reliable D call. The CDR3 sequence is 15 residues long. The V end was cut by 1 base, the J end by 8 bases, with 18 bases between. Germline CDR1 and CDR2: SGHRS and YFSETQ. CDR3 loop: CASSLILGPEKGYTF. CDR3 in DNA: TGCGCCAGCAGCTTGATCCTGGGTCCCGAGAAGGGCTACACCTTC.

This clonotype has a handful of counts. V usage is TRBV15 and J usage is TRBJ2-7; D is unclear. The CDR3 extends over 14 amino acids. The germline V gene has CDR1 LNHNV and CDR2 YYDKDF (reference sequence). V was clipped by 0 bases and J by 3 bases, with 9 bases between them. The CDR3 loop reads CATSRDKGYYEQYF. DNA for the CDR3: TGTGCCACCAGCAGAGATAAGGGCTACTACGAGCAGTACTTC.

A few counts support this clonotype. V and J are TRBV7-2 and TRBJ2-1; 8 positions match TRBD2. Germline loops: CDR1 SGHTA, CDR2 FQGNSA. After removal of 3 bases from V and 8 bases from J, the junction contained 6 bases not matched to a gene. This CDR3 spans 14 amino acids. CDR3 region: CASSFRGGSHEQFF. DNA for the CDR3: TGTGCCAGCAGCTTTCGGGGGGGCAGTCATGAGCAGTTCTTC.

This clonotype has a handful of counts. The rearrangement uses TRBV6-5 and TRBJ1-5, with no clear D. Germline CDR1 is MNHEY and CDR2 is SVGAGI. The CDR3 length is 15 residues. Deletions cut 0 bases from V and 5 bases from J, with 11 bases between. CDR3 DNA sequence: TGTGCCAGCAGTTACTCGAGTATCCAGGATCAGCCCCAGCATTTT. Encoded protein: CASSYSSIQDQPQHF.

This clonotype was found many times. The chain links TRBV7-9 to TRBJ1-2; 9 bases fit TRBD1. The CDR3 has 14 amino acids. Germline V gene lookup returns CDR1 SEHNR and CDR2 FQNEAQ (reference sequence). V shed 3 bases, J shed 5 bases, and the junction held 4 bases outside the gene matches. The CDR3 nucleotides read TGTGCCAGCAGCTTTGGGACAGGGAAGTATGGCTACACCTTC. As protein: CASSFGTGKYGYTF.

The J gene is TRBJ1-2, the V gene TRBV6-2 or TRBV6-3; no definite D call. Germline V gives CDR1 MNHEY, CDR2 SVGEGT. There are 11 residues in the CDR3. V dropped 2 bases and J dropped 13 bases, with 11 bases sitting between them. CDR3 protein: CASSYPGFLTF. CDR3 coding DNA: TGTGCCAGCAGTTACCCCGGTTTTCTCACCTTC.